This passage covers 25 T cell receptor beta chains from one sample sequenced in a study of T-cell reconstitution after alpha-beta-depleted transplantation in children. As it was prepared, the TCRbeta library received unique molecular identifiers. TCRdb processed the PCR reads anew with MiXCR; each CDR3 protein has one entry. The sample records more than 90,000 distinct CDR3 sequences, about a tenth being singletons. Material: PBMCs, obtained before TCRalphabeta/CD19-depleted stem cell transplant. These receptors came from a boy aged 2 to 10 with acute lymphoblastic leukemia, due to receive a stem cell transplant.

Many counts were recorded for this clonotype. In DNA, the CDR3 is TGCAGTGCGACCAGGGCGCCAAGGGACATTCAGTACTTC. This gives the protein CSATRAPRDIQYF. V usage is TRBV20-1 and J usage is TRBJ2-4, with TRBD1 as a possible D gene (5 bases). Trimming cost V 6 bases and J 8 bases, with 17 bases left between them. Germline values: CDR1 DFQATT, CDR2 SNEGSKA (reference sequence). The CDR3 runs to 13 residues.

This clonotype showed up many times. The CDR3 protein is CSARDKVLEGEFF. As DNA, the CDR3 is TGCAGTGCTAGAGATAAGGTACTAGAAGGGGAGTTCTTC. The rearrangement links TRBV20-1 to TRBJ2-1; D may correspond to TRBD1 or TRBD2 (5 bases each). Germline V gives CDR1 DFQATT, CDR2 SNEGSKA (reference sequence). V was trimmed by 0 bases and J by 14 bases, leaving 17 bases between them. This CDR3 region has 13 residues.

This clonotype was picked up many times. The J gene is TRBJ2-3, the V gene TRBV7-8; D is perhaps TRBD1 (6 bases). Germline CDR1 SGHVS, CDR2 FQNEAQ. The CDR3 is made up of 16 amino acids. V was shortened by 4 bases and J by 2 bases, with 16 bases between the two germline ends. The CDR3 DNA follows: TGTGCCAGCAGCTCATCAGGGGTTCCCTACACAGATACGCAGTATTTT. It codes for CASSSSGVPYTDTQYF.

The chain links TRBV12-3 or TRBV12-4 to TRBJ2-1, with 12 bases matching TRBD2. V was pared by 6 bases and J by 2 bases, with 14 bases of the junction left unmatched. CDR3 size: 19 residues. CDR3 coding DNA: TGTGCCAGCAGCTCCCTAGCGGGAGGGCCGTTCCGCCCCTACAATGAGCAGTTCTTC. Translation gives CASSSLAGGPFRPYNEQFF.

This clonotype appeared many times. This sequence joins TRBV20-1 and TRBJ2-1; 11 bases agree with TRBD2. The germline CDR1 and CDR2 sequences are DFQATT and SNEGSKA (reference sequence). Trimming removed 2 bases from V and 8 bases from J; junction bases left unmatched: 11. The CDR3 is 16 residues long. CDR3 residues: CSARPASGRFWDEQFF. The CDR3 DNA reads as TGCAGTGCTAGACCGGCTAGCGGGAGGTTTTGGGATGAGCAGTTCTTC.

The V and J genes are TRBV3-1 and TRBJ2-1; D may be TRBD2 (6 bases). CDR1 and CDR2 from the germline V gene are LGHDT and YNNKEL (reference sequence). The V end lost 3 bases, the J end lost 9 bases, and 12 bases lay between the germline ends. CDR3 length equals 13 residues. The CDR3 loop is CASSHLLAVEQFF. CDR3 coding DNA: TGTGCCAGCAGCCATTTACTAGCAGTTGAGCAGTTCTTC.

This clonotype was seen more than once but under ten times. This chain uses TRBV7-2 with TRBJ1-2; possibly TRBD1 for D (5 bases). The CDR3 loop spans 15 amino acids. Trimming pared 1 base from V and 2 bases from J, leaving 11 bases between. Germline V lookup: CDR1 SGHTA, CDR2 FQGNSA. The DNA for the CDR3 is TGTGCCAGCAGCTTAGGAGAGGGGTTGAACTATGGCTACACCTTC. Translation: CASSLGEGLNYGYTF.

The V and J genes are TRBV29-1 and TRBJ1-1; 8 nucleotides align to TRBD1. There are 12 residues in the CDR3. V dropped 7 bases and J dropped 4; count of bases not matched to a gene: 5. Germline values: CDR1 SQVTM, CDR2 ANQGSEA. The CDR3 reads CSATDRATEAFF. The DNA of the CDR3 is TGCAGCGCTACGGACAGGGCCACTGAAGCTTTCTTT.

This clonotype was detected a few times. The rearrangement joins TRBV6-6 to TRBJ1-5; D is unresolved. Trimming removed 0 bases at V and 9 bases at J, with 6 bases between. There are 12 residues in the CDR3. Germline CDR1 is MNHNY and CDR2 is SVGAGI (reference sequence). CDR3 residues: CASSYSAGPQHF. As DNA, the CDR3 is TGTGCCAGCAGTTACTCCGCAGGGCCCCAGCATTTT.

The V call is TRBV28, the J call TRBJ1-4; perhaps TRBD1 as D (5 bases). This CDR3 comprises 16 residues. V lost 6 bases and J 7 bases, leaving 21 bases between the germline ends. Germline V gene data show CDR1 as MDHEN and CDR2 as SYDVKM. The CDR3 loop is CASRTYRQMGSEKLFF. CDR3 DNA: TGTGCCAGCAGAACTTACAGGCAGATGGGAAGTGAAAAACTGTTTTTT.

This clonotype was recorded a few times. This sequence joins TRBV11-3 and TRBJ2-1, with TRBD2 identical over 10 bases. J gave up 5 bases and V 4 bases, and 11 bases lay outside the gene matches. This CDR3 region has 17 residues. Germline-derived CDR1 and CDR2 are SGHNT and YENEEA. CDR3 amino acids: CASSSSFGAGGDNEQFF. The CDR3 DNA follows: TGTGCCAGCAGCTCCTCATTCGGAGCGGGGGGGGACAATGAGCAGTTCTTC.

This clonotype was picked up a small number of times. This chain links TRBV29-1 with TRBJ1-1; D possibly corresponds to TRBD1 (6 bases). Trimming removed 5 bases at V and 3 bases at J, with 7 bases between. The CDR3 totals 11 residues. Germline-derived CDR1 and CDR2 are SQVTM and ANQGSEA. The CDR3 DNA reads as TGCAGCGTTCAGGGGTACACTGAAGCTTTCTTT. Translated: CSVQGYTEAFF.

This clonotype was detected a few times. This rearrangement joins TRBV7-9 to TRBJ1-1; D gene unclear. The germline V gene encodes CDR1 SEHNR and CDR2 FQNEAQ (reference sequence). The germline V and J ends were trimmed by 5 bases and 7 bases, with 20 bases remaining between them. The CDR3 is 15 amino acids. This CDR3 is CASSIPEGRSGEAFF. The CDR3 coding sequence is TGTGCCAGCAGCATCCCTGAAGGGAGGAGCGGTGAAGCTTTCTTT.

The rearrangement links TRBV25-1 to TRBJ2-1, with 12 bases identical to TRBD1. Germline V gene data show CDR1 as MGHDK and CDR2 as SYGVNS. This CDR3 has 18 residues. V shed 3 bases, J shed 4 bases, and the junction held 10 bases outside the gene matches. The CDR3 loop reads CASSDGTGGHVVYNEQFF. In DNA, the CDR3 is TGTGCCAGCAGTGATGGGACAGGGGGCCACGTCGTTTACAATGAGCAGTTCTTC.

The gene calls are TRBV19 and TRBJ2-2, with 11 bases identical to TRBD2. J gave up 7 bases and V 4 bases, and 8 bases lay outside the gene matches. Looked up from germline, CDR1 is LNHDA and CDR2 is SQIVND (reference sequence). This CDR3 is built from 16 residues. The CDR3 loop reads CASSTPGLAAFGELFF. In DNA, the CDR3 is TGTGCCAGTAGTACCCCGGGACTAGCGGCCTTCGGGGAGCTGTTTTTT.

This clonotype has ten or more counts. This chain joins TRBV6-5 and TRBJ2-5, with D maybe TRBD2 (6 bases). This CDR3 is 15 amino acids long. The V and J ends lost 8 bases and 0 bases respectively, with 16 bases between them. CDR1 is MNHEY and CDR2 is SVGAGI in the germline V gene. Written as DNA, the CDR3 is TGTGCCAGCCGGGGGTGGGGCGACTACCAAGAGACCCAGTACTTC. This encodes CASRGWGDYQETQYF.

The V call is TRBV6-2 or TRBV6-3, the J call TRBJ1-5; possibly TRBD1 for D (6 bases). CDR1 and CDR2 from the germline V gene are MNHEY and SVGEGT. This CDR3 spans 13 amino acids. V lost 5 bases and J lost 7, with 12 bases in between. The CDR3 region is CASSIQGHQPQHF. CDR3 bases: TGTGCCAGCAGTATCCAGGGGCACCAGCCCCAGCATTTT.

A few counts support this clonotype. The chain couples TRBV29-1 to TRBJ2-5, with 10 positions matching TRBD2. Germline loops: CDR1 SQVTM, CDR2 ANQGSEA. The CDR3 is 13 residues long. Trimming cost V 4 bases and J 3 bases; bases outside gene matches: 2. The CDR3 DNA sequence: TGCAGCGTTGGGGGACTAGCGAAAGAGACCCAGTACTTC. It is translated as CSVGGLAKETQYF.

The chain links TRBV7-9 to TRBJ2-5; D is uncertain. V was clipped by 1 base and J by 5 bases, with 20 bases between them. This CDR3 region has 17 residues. Germline V gene data show CDR1 as SEHNR and CDR2 as FQNEAQ (reference sequence). The CDR3 sequence is CASSLGPGHYGGETQYF. The CDR3 nucleotides are TGTGCCAGCAGCTTAGGCCCCGGCCACTACGGTGGGGAGACCCAGTACTTC.

This clonotype was seen many times. J is TRBJ2-2 and V is TRBV7-8, with 9 bases matching TRBD2. This CDR3 contains 17 residues. CDR1 SGHVS and CDR2 FQNEAQ come from the germline V gene. Trimming cost V 5 bases and J 6 bases; bases outside gene matches: 13. CDR3 DNA sequence: TGTGCCAGCAGCACGTCGAGCGCGGGAGGGATAGCCGGGGAGCTGTTTTTT. Protein: CASSTSSAGGIAGELFF.

This clonotype was picked up many times. This rearrangement joins TRBV12-3 or TRBV12-4 to TRBJ1-1; 10 nucleotides line up with TRBD1. V was pared by 6 bases and J by 6 bases, with 1 base of the junction left unmatched. The CDR3 length is 12 residues. The CDR3 is CASRTGGSEAFF. The CDR3 nucleotides read TGTGCCAGCAGGACAGGGGGCTCTGAAGCTTTCTTT.

This clonotype was recorded many times. The chain uses TRBV12-3 or TRBV12-4 and TRBJ2-3, with 8 bases fitting TRBD1. The CDR3 extends over 13 amino acids. V gave up 8 bases and J gave up 1 base; unmatched junction bases: 2. CDR3 residues: CASSGQGTDTQYF. In nucleotides, the CDR3 is TGTGCCAGCTCGGGACAGGGCACAGATACGCAGTATTTT.

This clonotype has only a few counts. The J gene is TRBJ2-1, the V gene TRBV5-6; D is unresolved. The CDR3 runs to 17 residues. Trimming left V 0 bases short and J 8 bases short, with 21 bases between. Germline V gene sequence: CDR1 SGHDT, CDR2 YYEEEE. As DNA, the CDR3 is TGTGCCAGCAGCTTGGGTCGGCGGAGCGTCGGCATAGATGAGCAGTTCTTC. Its protein is CASSLGRRSVGIDEQFF.

The rearrangement links TRBV5-1 to TRBJ1-1; D is undetermined. The germline V gene has CDR1 SGHRS and CDR2 YFSETQ. The CDR3 is made up of 14 amino acids. Trimming took off 0 bases at V and 4 bases at J, with 10 bases between the two ends. CDR3 DNA sequence: TGCGCCAGCAGCTTGGTACGCGGAGCCACTGAAGCTTTCTTT. Protein: CASSLVRGATEAFF.

This clonotype was seen at least ten times. The chain combines TRBV4-1 with TRBJ2-1; 12 bases fit TRBD2. J gave up 10 bases and V 2 bases, and 9 bases lay outside the gene matches. The CDR3 contains 16 residues. Germline loops: CDR1 MGHRA, CDR2 YSYEKL. For the CDR3, the DNA is TGCGCCAGCAGCCAATCTAGCGGGAGGGCAACTGAGGAGCAGTTCTTC. Its protein product is CASSQSSGRATEEQFF.